These 11 T cell receptor beta chains originate from one sample sequenced in a study of Ad26.COV2.S vaccination and SARS-CoV-2 variants. Sequenced by immunoSEQ multiplex PCR; TCRdb stores in-frame clones only, minus some. Altogether 200,000 to 250,000 clones are present, roughly 90% being singletons, with the ten largest covering 9.5% to 12%. Treatment meaning: about 20 received Ad26.COV2.S at low or high dose, single or two shots; a few received placebo; per-sample allocation not given. Following the first vaccine or placebo injection, samples were taken on day 63. The sequencing used peripheral blood, collected in a trial of Ad26.COV2.S vaccine versus placebo. The receptors shown here come from a person between 18 and 59 years old who received the Ad26.COV2.S COVID-19 vaccine or a placebo.

The chain is built from TRBV11-2 and TRBJ1-1; 8 nucleotides match TRBD1. This CDR3 comprises 16 residues. Germline CDR1 reads SGHAT; CDR2 reads FQNNGV. J was trimmed by 8 bases and V by 0 bases; bases with no gene match: 11. The CDR3 here is CASSLDKGIRGREAFF. The CDR3 nucleotides read TGTGCCAGCAGCTTAGATAAGGGCATCAGGGGGCGAGAAGCTTTCTTT. The full variable domain, with the rest looked up from reference TRBV11-2 and TRBJ1-1, is EAGVAQSPRYKIIEKRQSVAFWCNPISGHATLYWYQQILGQGPKLLIQFQNNGVVDDSQLPKDRFSAERLKGVDSTLKIQPAKLEDSAVYLCASSLDKGIRGREAFFGQGTRLTVV.

The chain carries TRBV30 and TRBJ2-1; 9 nucleotides agree with TRBD2. J gave up 6 bases and V 5 bases, and 14 bases lay outside the gene matches. Per germline, CDR1 GTSNPN and CDR2 SVGIG (reference sequence). The CDR3 extends over 16 amino acids. DNA for the CDR3: TGTGCCTGGGGTACGCTGGGACTAGCAAAGAGCAATGAGCAGTTCTTC. It yields the protein CAWGTLGLAKSNEQFF.

The chain couples TRBV29-1 to TRBJ2-6; D remains unclear. CDR3 length equals 16 residues. V lost 6 bases and J lost 1, with 16 bases in between. Germline CDR1 is SQVTM and CDR2 is ANQGSEA. Here the CDR3 DNA reads TGCAGCGTGACTCCTACCCGGGCTTCTGGGGCCAACGTCCTGACTTTC. This gives the protein CSVTPTRASGANVLTF. The variable domain in full, completed from reference TRBV29-1 and TRBJ2-6, reads SAVISQKPSRDICQRGTSLTIQCQVDSQVTMMFWYRQQPGQSLTLIATANQGSEATYESGFVIDKFPISRPNLTFSTLTVSNMSPEDSSIYLCSVTPTRASGANVLTFGAGSRLTVL.

The rearrangement uses TRBV7-2 and TRBJ2-3, with no clear D. The CDR3 sequence is 13 residues long. Per germline, CDR1 SGHTA and CDR2 FQGNSA. Trimming stripped 5 bases from V and 0 bases from J, with 6 bases between. DNA of the CDR3: TGTGCCAGCAGCGCTGCCAGCACAGATACGCAGTATTTT. Protein: CASSAASTDTQYF.

The chain uses TRBV5-5 and TRBJ2-5; D not resolved. The V gene's germline CDR1 is SGHKS and CDR2 YYEKEE (reference sequence). The CDR3 spans 14 residues. V lost 1 base and J 5 bases, leaving 12 bases between the germline ends. The CDR3 region is CASSLIALGETQYF. In nucleotides, the CDR3 is TGTGCCAGCAGCTTGATAGCCCTGGGGGAGACCCAGTACTTC.

The genes are TRBV28 and TRBJ1-2; TRBD1 matches at 7 bases. CDR3 size: 13 residues. Germline values: CDR1 MDHEN, CDR2 SYDVKM. Germline trimming cut 5 bases from V and 7 bases from J; bases unmatched to any gene: 7. This chain's CDR3 is CASSTGTEAGYTF. The CDR3, as DNA: TGTGCCAGCAGTACCGGGACAGAAGCTGGCTACACCTTC.

This clone has a handful of counts. V gene TRBV4-2 combines with J gene TRBJ1-2; no clear D gene. Trimming took off 8 bases at V and 2 bases at J, with 9 bases between the two ends. This CDR3 spans 12 amino acids. The germline CDR1 and CDR2 sequences are LGHNA and YNFKEQ. The CDR3 is CASVSGNYGYTF. CDR3 in DNA: TGTGCCAGCGTGTCGGGGAACTATGGCTACACCTTC.

This rearrangement joins TRBV2 to TRBJ1-4, with no clear D. Germline V CDR1 and CDR2: SNHLY, FYNNEI. The length of the CDR3 is 12 residues. V shed 3 bases and J shed 5 bases, with 4 bases lying between them. CDR3 region: CASSDSNEKLFF. The CDR3 DNA reads TGTGCCAGCAGTGACAGCAATGAAAAACTGTTTTTT.

The CDR3 DNA reads as TGTGCCAGCAGCCAAGTTAGGGGGCGCGACACTGAAGCTTTCTTT. Its protein product is CASSQVRGRDTEAFF. The chain recombines TRBV14 with TRBJ1-1; 7 positions match TRBD1. The V gene's germline CDR1 is SGHDN and CDR2 FVKESK. The CDR3 runs 15 residues. The J segment lost 3 bases and the V segment lost 1 base, leaving 5 bases of the junction unmatched. The full variable domain, with the rest looked up from reference TRBV14 and TRBJ1-1, is EAGVTQFPSHSVIEKGQTVTLRCDPISGHDNLYWYRRVMGKEIKFLLHFVKESKQDESGMPNNRFLAERTGGTYSTLKVQPAELEDSGVYFCASSQVRGRDTEAFFGQGTRLTVV.

This clone was seen more than once but under ten times. The chain uses TRBV4-1 and TRBJ2-1, with 7 bases fitting TRBD2. The ends lost 4 bases at V and 7 bases at J; junction bases unmatched: 10. The germline CDR1 and CDR2 sequences are MGHRA and YSYEKL. The CDR3 spans 15 residues. CDR3 nucleotide sequence: TGCGCCAGCAGCCTCCTCCGGGACTATCGTAATGAGCAGTTCTTC. Its protein is CASSLLRDYRNEQFF.

This chain joins TRBV7-2 and TRBJ2-3, with TRBD2 identical over 8 bases. The V gene end was trimmed by 6 bases and the J gene end by 8 bases; junction bases not matched to a gene: 7. CDR1 is SGHTA and CDR2 is FQGNSA in the germline V gene. The CDR3 is made up of 13 amino acids. CDR3 residues: CASRPSGGVTQYF. CDR3 coding DNA: TGTGCCAGCAGACCGAGCGGGGGAGTTACGCAGTATTTT.